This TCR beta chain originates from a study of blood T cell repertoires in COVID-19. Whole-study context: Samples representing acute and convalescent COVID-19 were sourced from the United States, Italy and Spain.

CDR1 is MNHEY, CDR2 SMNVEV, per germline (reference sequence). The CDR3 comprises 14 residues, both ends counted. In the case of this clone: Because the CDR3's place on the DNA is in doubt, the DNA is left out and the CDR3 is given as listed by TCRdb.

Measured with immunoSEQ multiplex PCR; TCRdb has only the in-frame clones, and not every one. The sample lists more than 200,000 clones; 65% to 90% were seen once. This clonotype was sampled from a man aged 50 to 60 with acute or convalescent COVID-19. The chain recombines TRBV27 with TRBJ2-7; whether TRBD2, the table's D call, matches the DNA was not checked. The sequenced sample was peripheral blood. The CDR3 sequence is CASSTSGWIYEQYF.